What follows is one T cell receptor beta chain and its context. The specificity of this receptor is unknown. Per-base qualities were not stored, and no clone one base away is much larger. These data originate in a study of T-cell memory formation after mild COVID-19 (TCRdb year 2021). Regarding the complete study: TCR sequence clusters from the two donors were found to be largely donor specific. In a couple of donors, T-cell clones that expanded and contracted after mild COVID-19 were tracked by sequencing TCRalpha and TCRbeta repertoires over time. The cohort was made up of two young adult volunteers, one female and one male, who were previously healthy.

Ficoll-Paque density gradient centrifugation was used to isolate PBMCs. The germline V end is reduced by 0 bases and the J end by 9 bases; junction bases left unmatched: 8. CDR1 and CDR2 (SGDLS, YYNGEE) derive from the germline V gene. Including cysteine and phenylalanine, the CDR3 has 15 amino acids. The retained sequence is limited to the CDR3, 45 bases, with the frame set at the first base. Sequencing instrument: Illumina NovaSeq 6000. Using 5'RACE with constant-segment primers, TCRalpha and TCRbeta cDNA libraries were constructed, with sample barcodes and unique molecular identifiers added in the process. Trizol reagent was used to extract RNA from every sample. Libraries were amplified in two PCR steps, with a second sample barcode and Illumina TruSeq adapters added in the second step. The libraries were sequenced on an Illumina NovaSeq using 2 x 150 bp paired-end reads. The study's own analysis went as follows. Reads were demultiplexed and collapsed into UMI-guided consensus sequences with migec v1.2.7. Using mixcr v2.1.11, UMI consensuses were aligned to TRA and TRB V and J templates and then assembled into clonotypes. Clonotypes were classified as expanded or contracted when called significant by both edgeR and NoisET, with noise models trained on biological replicates. For edgeR calls, a false discovery rate-adjusted p below 0.01 and a log2 fold-change threshold of 1 were applied. PCA with hierarchical clustering of max-normalized trajectories of the 1000 most abundant clonotypes was used as exploratory dynamics analysis. Each responding clone was given a CD4 or CD8 phenotype based on the CD4+ and CD8+ repertoires, which had been sequenced separately. TCRdb passed the public sequencing reads through fastp at Q25 and MiXCR, retaining productive beta sequences. Every CDR3 protein is listed once, alongside the most common genes and DNA of its rows. Clone size and V and J calls follow TCRdb, not the original study. For this sample the table gives about 400,000 distinct CDR3 sequences, of which about 25% were detected only once. Around 13% of the sample lies in the top ten.

Broader findings and caveats from the paper: Only a couple of mild cases were covered by the study, and larger cohorts that include severe cases with pre-infection samples were considered necessary. SARS-CoV-2 specificity of the second-wave clones peaking on day 37 was not confirmed. Some responding clones were detected in pre-infection memory, suggesting pre-existing cross-reactive memory T cells joined the SARS-CoV-2 response. Contracting CD4+ clones appeared mostly in the CM and EM memory subsets, whereas CD8+ clones were enriched in EMRA. Clones contracting from day 15 to 85 had balanced CD4/CD8 phenotypes, while a second wave expanding from day 15 to 37 was biased towards CD4+.

This TCR derives from an adult woman who had mild COVID-19 (a few samples of this study predate the infection). The sample titles of this study are shuffled in the database, so cell type and time point are left out; the donor was told from shared clones. The rearrangement combines TRBV9 with TRBJ2-2; 7 bases in the junction line up with TRBD1. The sample comprised PBMCs or a T cell subset sorted from them (not recorded which). The CDR3 sequence is CASSVDDRVGRELFF. In nucleotides, the sequence is TGTGCCAGCAGCGTAGATGACAGGGTGGGGAGGGAGCTGTTTTTT.